The sequence of this T cell receptor beta chain was determined in a study of blood T cell repertoires in COVID-19. In the study overall: Sources were T cells, B-cell-depleted T cells, or PBMCs; the material itself was cDNA or gDNA.

In the authors' workflow: By means of reference gene primer amplification, nucleated cell counts were estimated. Some clones are missing from TCRdb's copy, which holds only in-frame ones; the method was immunoSEQ multiplex PCR. That table supplies the V and J calls and clone size; D and trimming were determined from the DNA. The table has about 200,000 clones, around 79% seen once. Unmatched junction bases numbered 7, after V lost 6 bases and J lost 7 bases. Per the germline V gene, CDR1 is KGHSH and CDR2 is LQKENI. The CDR3 consists of 13 residues. The chain carries TRBV18 and TRBJ1-2, with 8 bases matching TRBD1. This clonotype originated in a woman aged 35 to 49 with COVID-19, enrolled during active disease. Sequenced: peripheral blood. CDR3 DNA: TGTGCCAGCTCCTTACAGGGGGGGCTTGGCTACACCTTC. Amino acid sequence: CASSLQGGLGYTF.